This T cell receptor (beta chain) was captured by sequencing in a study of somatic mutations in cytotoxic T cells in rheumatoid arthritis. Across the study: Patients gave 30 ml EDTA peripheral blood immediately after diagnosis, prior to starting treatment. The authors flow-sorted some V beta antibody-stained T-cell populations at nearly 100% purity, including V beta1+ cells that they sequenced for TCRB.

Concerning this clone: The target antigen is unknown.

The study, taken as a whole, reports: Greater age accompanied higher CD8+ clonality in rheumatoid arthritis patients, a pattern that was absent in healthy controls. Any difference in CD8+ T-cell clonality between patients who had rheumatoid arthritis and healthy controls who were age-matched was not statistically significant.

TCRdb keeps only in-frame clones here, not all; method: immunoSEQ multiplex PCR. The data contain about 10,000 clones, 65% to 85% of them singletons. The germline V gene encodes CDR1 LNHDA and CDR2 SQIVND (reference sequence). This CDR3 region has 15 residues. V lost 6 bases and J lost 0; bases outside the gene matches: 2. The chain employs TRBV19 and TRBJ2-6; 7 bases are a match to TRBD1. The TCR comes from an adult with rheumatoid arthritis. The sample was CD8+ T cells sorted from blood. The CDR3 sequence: CASRDRSSGANVLTF. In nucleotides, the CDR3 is TGTGCCAGTAGGGACAGGAGCTCTGGGGCCAACGTCCTGACTTTC.